These 20 T cell receptor beta chains came from one sample sequenced in a study of OX40 agonist ivuxolimab in advanced cancers. Sequencing was performed with immunoSEQ multiplex PCR; in TCRdb, only in-frame clones are kept and a portion is missing. The sample yields about 38,000 clones, roughly nine tenths seen once. The starting material was CD4+ or CD8+ T cells sorted from blood, obtained in a trial of the OX40 agonist ivuxolimab. These receptors came from an adult with an advanced solid tumor such as melanoma, head and neck, liver or kidney cancer.

The gene calls are TRBV6-5 and TRBJ1-5; D may be TRBD1 (5 bases). The V end lost 0 bases, the J end lost 3 bases, and 9 bases lay between the germline ends. The CDR3 contains 15 residues. The germline gives CDR1 MNHEY, CDR2 SVGAGI. In DNA, the CDR3 is TGTGCCAGCAGTTACTCAGGCAGGGCCAATCAGCCCCAGCATTTT. Protein product: CASSYSGRANQPQHF.

The J gene is TRBJ2-7, the V gene TRBV4-3; 9 bases agree with TRBD1. V lost 1 base and J lost 3; bases outside the gene matches: 10. Germline V gene sequence: CDR1 LGHNA, CDR2 YSLEER. The CDR3 runs to 17 residues. Here the CDR3 DNA reads TGCGCCAGCAGCCAAGGGGACCGGGACAGGGTGTACTACGAGCAGTACTTC. The encoded protein is CASSQGDRDRVYYEQYF.

The chain couples TRBV6-5 to TRBJ2-7; a possible D gene is TRBD1 (6 bases). Germline-derived CDR1 and CDR2 are MNHEY and SVGAGI. V gave up 2 bases and J gave up 3 bases, with 11 bases separating them. The CDR3 is 14 amino acids. CDR3 bases: TGTGCCAGCAGTTACGAGACAGGTAGCTACGAGCAGTACTTC. Encoded protein: CASSYETGSYEQYF.

The chain combines TRBV14 with TRBJ1-2; no clear D. Trimming took 5 bases from V and 8 from J, leaving 30 bases between them. There are 18 residues in the CDR3. CDR1 is SGHDN, CDR2 FVKESK, per germline. As DNA, the CDR3 is TGTGCCAGCAGCGGATACCGGGATACAGAGAATCTTGGTTGGGGCTACACCTTC. It yields the protein CASSGYRDTENLGWGYTF.

J is TRBJ2-1 and V is TRBV13; tentative D call: TRBD1 (5 bases). Germline CDR1 reads PRHDT; CDR2 reads FYEKMQ (reference sequence). V was shortened by 5 bases and J by 6 bases, with 11 bases between the two germline ends. The CDR3 sequence is 13 residues long. CDR3 DNA: TGTGCCAGCAGCCCAGACAGTAGCAATGAGCAGTTCTTC. Its translation is CASSPDSSNEQFF.

The V gene is TRBV2, the J gene TRBJ2-3, with 10 bases matching TRBD1. Trimming at V came to 10 bases and at J to 1 base, leaving 8 bases not matched to a gene. CDR1 is SNHLY, CDR2 FYNNEI, per germline. The CDR3 is 15 amino acids. The CDR3 region is CATPGTGARTDTQYF. The CDR3 DNA follows: TGTGCCACCCCAGGGACAGGGGCCCGCACAGATACGCAGTATTTT. Looking up the rest from reference TRBV2 and TRBJ2-3 gives the full variable domain: EPEVTQTPSHQVTQMGQEVILRCVPISNHLYFYWYRQILGQKVEFLVSFYNNEISEKSEIFDDQFSVERPDGSNFTLKIRSTKLEDSAMYFCATPGTGARTDTQYFGPGTRLTVL.

The gene calls are TRBV7-3 and TRBJ2-1; 7 nucleotides align to TRBD2. Germline loops: CDR1 SGHTA, CDR2 FQGTGA. The CDR3 is 16 residues long. V lost 2 bases and J lost 2; bases outside the gene matches: 6. The chain's CDR3 is CASSLWEGPAYNEQFF. CDR3 nucleotides: TGTGCCAGCAGCTTATGGGAGGGGCCCGCCTACAATGAGCAGTTCTTC. The whole variable domain, filled in from reference TRBV7-3 and TRBJ2-1, reads GAGVSQTPSNKVTEKGKYVELRCDPISGHTALYWYRQSLGQGPEFLIYFQGTGAADDSGLPNDRFFAVRPEGSVSTLKIQRTERGDSAVYLCASSLWEGPAYNEQFFGPGTRLTVL.

This rearrangement joins TRBV15 to TRBJ2-3, with TRBD1 as a possible D gene (6 bases). Trimming left V 5 bases short and J 0 bases short, with 12 bases between. The CDR3 length is 15 residues. Germline CDR1 and CDR2: LNHNV and YYDKDF (reference sequence). CDR3 in DNA: TGTGCCACCAGCGGCGGACAGCAGAGCACAGATACGCAGTATTTT. It is translated as CATSGGQQSTDTQYF.

The chain has TRBV10-2 and TRBJ1-1; D gene ambiguous. Trimming left V 0 bases short and J 5 bases short, with 10 bases between. Germline values: CDR1 WSHSY, CDR2 SAAADI. This CDR3 is built from 14 residues. CDR3 DNA: TGCGCCAGCAGTGAGTCGGGAAGATTTACTGAAGCTTTCTTT. It specifies CASSESGRFTEAFF.

This clone came up once. The gene calls are TRBV11-2 and TRBJ2-3; either TRBD1 or TRBD2 may supply D (7 bases each). The V gene lost 4 bases and the J gene lost 4 bases, with 12 bases spanning the gap. Germline CDR1 SGHAT, CDR2 FQNNGV. This CDR3 comprises 14 residues. CDR3 nucleotide sequence: TGTGCCAGCAGCTCAGGGGGGGCTTCAGATACGCAGTATTTT. This encodes CASSSGGASDTQYF.

The rearrangement uses TRBV28 and TRBJ1-1; TRBD1 matches at 7 bases. The CDR3 runs to 14 residues. The junction had 4 bases not matched to a gene; V was cut back by 5 bases and J by 1 base. Germline CDR1 reads MDHEN; CDR2 reads SYDVKM. For the CDR3, the DNA is TGTGCCAGCAGTACCTGGACAGGGAACACTGAAGCTTTCTTT. This translates into CASSTWTGNTEAFF.

The chain combines TRBV27 with TRBJ2-2, with unresolved D. CDR3 length: 15 amino acids. Per germline, CDR1 MNHEY and CDR2 SMNVEV (reference sequence). V was cut by 6 bases and J by 0 bases, with 11 bases left in between. The CDR3 DNA reads TGTGCCAGCAGCCCTACAGTGGCGAACACCGGGGAGCTGTTTTTT. This sequence encodes CASSPTVANTGELFF.

The chain is built from TRBV5-6 and TRBJ2-1; tentative D call: TRBD2 (6 bases). Germline V gives CDR1 SGHDT, CDR2 YYEEEE. V was clipped by 0 bases and J by 4 bases, with 14 bases between them. The CDR3 length is 16 residues. This CDR3 reads CASSLAGVRPYNEQFF. The CDR3 bases are TGTGCCAGCAGCTTGGCGGGGGTACGGCCGTACAATGAGCAGTTCTTC.

The rearrangement links TRBV19 to TRBJ1-5; perhaps TRBD1 as D (5 bases). In germline, CDR1 is LNHDA, CDR2 SQIVND (reference sequence). This CDR3 contains 14 residues. V was clipped by 7 bases and J by 7 bases, with 17 bases between them. CDR3 loop: CASTGDEAIQPQHF. DNA of the CDR3: TGTGCCAGTACCGGGGACGAGGCCATCCAGCCCCAGCATTTT. The full variable domain, its missing parts supplied by reference TRBV19 and TRBJ1-5, is DGGITQSPKYLFRKEGQNVTLSCEQNLNHDAMYWYRQDPGQGLRLIYYSQIVNDFQKGDIAEGYSVSREKKESFPLTVTSAQKNPTAFYLCASTGDEAIQPQHFGDGTRLSIL.

This clone was seen a single time. This rearrangement joins TRBV10-3 to TRBJ1-2; the D gene is possibly TRBD1 (5 bases). The germline V gene has CDR1 ENHRY and CDR2 SYGVKD. The ends were cut back, 8 bases at V and 3 bases at J, with 22 bases in the middle. The CDR3 has 16 residues. CDR3 nucleotide sequence: TGTGCCATCGAAGAAGGCGGGGGAGTCGACTACTATGGCTACACCTTC. Translated, it gives CAIEEGGGVDYYGYTF.

This chain links TRBV27 with TRBJ1-2; D gene ambiguous. CDR3 length: 14 amino acids. Germline CDR1 is MNHEY and CDR2 is SMNVEV (reference sequence). The ends were cut back, 0 bases at V and 10 bases at J, with 15 bases in the middle. The CDR3 sequence is CASSLSGSVLVYTF. DNA of the CDR3: TGTGCCAGCAGTTTATCGGGCAGCGTTTTAGTCTACACCTTC.

V gene TRBV5-1 combines with J gene TRBJ2-7; D unclear. The CDR3 contains 11 residues. Germline V gene data show CDR1 as SGHRS and CDR2 as YFSETQ. Trimming pared 1 base from V and 3 bases from J, leaving 2 bases between. For the CDR3, the DNA is TGCGCCAGCAGCTTGTACTACGAGCAGTACTTC. Its translation: CASSLYYEQYF. Full variable domain (outside the CDR3, taken from reference TRBV5-1 and TRBJ2-7): KAGVTQTPRYLIKTRGQQVTLSCSPISGHRSVSWYQQTPGQGLQFLFEYFSETQRNKGNFPGRFSGRQFSNSRSEMNVSTLELGDSALYLCASSLYYEQYFGPGTRLTVT.

This chain uses TRBV7-8 with TRBJ2-2, with D uncertain. CDR3 length: 12 residues. The ends were cut back, 6 bases at V and 3 bases at J, with 5 bases in the middle. Germline V gene sequence: CDR1 SGHVS, CDR2 FQNEAQ. The CDR3 loop is CASRLYTGELFF. CDR3 DNA sequence: TGTGCCAGCAGACTGTACACCGGGGAGCTGTTTTTT.

CDR3 bases: TGTGCCAGCAGCTTAGAAGGCAGTCCCTCCTACGAGCAGTACTTC. Translation gives CASSLEGSPSYEQYF. The gene calls are TRBV11-2 and TRBJ2-7; D not resolved. The V and J ends lost 0 bases and 0 bases respectively, with 9 bases between them. Looked up from germline, CDR1 is SGHAT and CDR2 is FQNNGV. The CDR3 has 15 residues.

The chain joins TRBV9 to TRBJ1-4; possibly TRBD1 for D (5 bases). This CDR3 is 14 amino acids long. Germline CDR1 is SGDLS and CDR2 is YYNGEE. V lost 1 base to trimming and J lost 6 bases, with 10 bases between them. This chain's CDR3 is CASSVTGADEKLFF. CDR3 nucleotides: TGTGCCAGCAGCGTAACCGGGGCAGATGAAAAACTGTTTTTT.